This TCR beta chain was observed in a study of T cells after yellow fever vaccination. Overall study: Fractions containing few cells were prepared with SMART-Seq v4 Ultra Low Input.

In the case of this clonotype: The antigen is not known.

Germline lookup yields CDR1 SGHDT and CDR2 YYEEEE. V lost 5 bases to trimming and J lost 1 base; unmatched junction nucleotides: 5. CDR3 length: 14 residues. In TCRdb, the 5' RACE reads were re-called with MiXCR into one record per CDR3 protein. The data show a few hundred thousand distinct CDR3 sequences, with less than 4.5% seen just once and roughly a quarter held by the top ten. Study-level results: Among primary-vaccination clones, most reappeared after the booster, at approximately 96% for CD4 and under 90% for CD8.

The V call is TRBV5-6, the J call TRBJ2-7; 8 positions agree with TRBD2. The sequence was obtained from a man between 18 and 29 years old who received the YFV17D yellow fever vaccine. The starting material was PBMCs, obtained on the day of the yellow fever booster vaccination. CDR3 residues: CASRIQRGSYEQYV. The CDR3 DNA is TGTGCCAGCAGAATCCAGCGGGGGTCCTACGAGCAGTACGTC.